The rows below give T cell receptor beta chains drawn from one sample of a study of blood T cell repertoires in COVID-19. Profiled with immunoSEQ multiplex PCR; TCRdb holds only in-frame clones, not every one. The table has about 150,000 clones, around 84% seen once. Input material: PBMCs or T cells enriched from blood (not recorded which). Source of these receptors: a woman in her fifties or sixties who had recovered from COVID-19. Both conserved end residues are part of each CDR3. D genes are given only for firm matches.

j_call	d_call	v_call	cdr3_nt	cdr3_aa
TRBJ1-2	NA	TRBV27	TGTGCCAGCAGCCTTGGGCAGACCTATGGCTACACCTTC	CASSLGQTYGYTF
TRBJ2-1	NA	TRBV25-1	TGTGCCAGCAGGTCGTTGGGCCATGAGCAGTTCTTC	CASRSLGHEQFF
TRBJ1-2	NA	TRBV2	TGTGCCAGCAGTGGGACGGGGAACATCTATGGCTACACCTTC	CASSGTGNIYGYTF
TRBJ2-3	NA	TRBV7-6	TGTGCCAGCATCGGAGTAGACGTCTTTAGCACAGATACGCAGTATTTT	CASIGVDVFSTDTQYF
TRBJ1-2	TRBD1	TRBV5-1	TGCGCCAGCAGCTTGGAAATTGTGGGACAGGGGCTTGGCTACACCTTC	CASSLEIVGQGLGYTF
TRBJ2-5	NA	TRBV5-4	TGTGCCAGCAGCTTGAAGCCGACAGCCGTGGTACCCCAGTACTTC	CASSLKPTAVVPQYF
TRBJ1-6	NA	TRBV15	TGTGCCACCAGCAGAGATCAGGGTTCACCCCTCCACTTT	CATSRDQGSPLHF
TRBJ1-1	NA	TRBV28	TGTGCCAGCAGCCCAGCCGACAGGGAAGCTTTCTTT	CASSPADREAFF
TRBJ2-7	NA	TRBV5-1	TGCGCCAGCAGCCCCGCCCTTACTTCCTACGAGCAGTACTTC	CASSPALTSYEQYF
TRBJ2-2	NA	TRBV11-2	TGTGCCAGCAGCTTATTGGCGGGGTCGAACACCGGGGAGCTGTTTTTT	CASSLLAGSNTGELFF
TRBJ1-2	TRBD1	TRBV7-8	TGTGCCAGCAGCTTAGACAGGGGGAACTATGGCTACACCTTC	CASSLDRGNYGYTF
TRBJ2-2	TRBD2	TRBV29-1	TGCAGCGTCGCCACTAGCGGATCCTCACCGAGGGAGCTGTTTTTT	CSVATSGSSPRELFF
TRBJ2-5	TRBD1	TRBV11-3	TGTGCCAGCAGCCCGCGGACAGGGCTACAAGAGACCCAGTACTTC	CASSPRTGLQETQYF
TRBJ1-1	NA	TRBV7-8	TGTGCCAGCAGCCTTACAGAGAACACTGAAGCTTTCTTT	CASSLTENTEAFF
TRBJ1-1	TRBD1	TRBV19	TGTGCCAGTAGTATAGATCTGGGGACAGTGAACACTGAAGCTTTCTTT	CASSIDLGTVNTEAFF
TRBJ1-2	TRBD1	TRBV24-1	TGTGCCACCAGTGATCCCGGGACAGGGAACTATGGCTACACCTTC	CATSDPGTGNYGYTF